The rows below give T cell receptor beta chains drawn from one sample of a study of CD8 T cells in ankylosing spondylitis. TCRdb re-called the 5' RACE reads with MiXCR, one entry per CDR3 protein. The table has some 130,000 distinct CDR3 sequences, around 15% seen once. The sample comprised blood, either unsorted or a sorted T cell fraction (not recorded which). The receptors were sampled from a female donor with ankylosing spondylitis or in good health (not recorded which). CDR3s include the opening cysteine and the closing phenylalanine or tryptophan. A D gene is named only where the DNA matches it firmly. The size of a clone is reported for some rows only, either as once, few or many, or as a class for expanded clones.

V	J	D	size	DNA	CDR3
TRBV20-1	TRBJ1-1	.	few	TGCAGTGCTTTGGGGCACAGCGAGAAAAAGGGTGAAGCTTTCTTT	CSALGHSEKKGEAFF
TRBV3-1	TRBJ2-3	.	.	TGTGCCAGCAGCCGTTCGTGGGGAGATACGCAGTATTTT	CASSRSWGDTQYF
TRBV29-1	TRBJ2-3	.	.	TGCAGCGTTTCCGCCGGCAGGGTTGCAGATACGCAGTATTTT	CSVSAGRVADTQYF
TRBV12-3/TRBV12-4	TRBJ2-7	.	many	TGTGCCAGCAGTTTAGATGTGGGGCGATTTAACGAGCAGTACTTC	CASSLDVGRFNEQYF
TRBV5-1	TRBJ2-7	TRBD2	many	TGCGCCAGCAGCTTGACCAGCGGGGGGTCCTACGAGCAGTACTTC	CASSLTSGGSYEQYF
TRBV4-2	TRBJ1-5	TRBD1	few	TGTGCCAGCAGCCAACGGGACAGTAATCAGCCCCAGCATTTT	CASSQRDSNQPQHF
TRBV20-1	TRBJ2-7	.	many	TGCAGTGCTAGAGACCCTGAAGTTTCCTACGAGCAGTACTTC	CSARDPEVSYEQYF
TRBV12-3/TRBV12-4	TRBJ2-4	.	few	TGTGCCAGCACCTTGGACAGATTAGCCAAAAACATTCAGTACTTC	CASTLDRLAKNIQYF
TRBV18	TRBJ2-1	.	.	TGTGCCAGCTCACCGCTCTTGAATGAGCAGTTCTTC	CASSPLLNEQFF
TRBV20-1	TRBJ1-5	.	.	TGCAGTGTACCCTCGGGGCTTAGCAATCAGCCCCAGCTTTTT	CSVPSGLSNQPQLF
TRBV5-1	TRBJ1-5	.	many	TGCGCCAGCAGCTTGGATGACGGGCCCCAGCATTTT	CASSLDDGPQHF
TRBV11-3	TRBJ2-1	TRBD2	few	TGTGCCAGCAGCGCTAGCGGGCCGGGGTATGAGCAGTTCTTC	CASSASGPGYEQFF
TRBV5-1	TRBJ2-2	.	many	TGCGCCAGCAGCTTGGAGGGGCAGGGAAACACCGGGGAGCTGTTTTTT	CASSLEGQGNTGELFF
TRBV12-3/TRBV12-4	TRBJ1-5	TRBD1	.	TGTGCCAGCAGTAACAGGGGTGGGAGCAATCAGCCCCAGCATTTT	CASSNRGGSNQPQHF
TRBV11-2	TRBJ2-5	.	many	TGTGCCAGCAGCGTAGGACTATTAGAGACCCAGTACTTC	CASSVGLLETQYF
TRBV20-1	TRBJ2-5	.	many	TGCAGTGCTAGCGGTTTCGGCCCAGAAGGGGTGACCCAGTACTTC	CSASGFGPEGVTQYF
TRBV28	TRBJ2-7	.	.	TGTGCCAGCAGTTTACAGGACTACGATACGGACTTC	CASSLQDYDTDF
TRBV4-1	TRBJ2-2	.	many	TGCGCCAGCAGCCAAGAGAAGGCCGGGGAGCTGTTTTTT	CASSQEKAGELFF
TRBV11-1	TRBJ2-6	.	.	TGTGCCAGCAGCTCGTGGTCGGGGGCTAGCTCTGGGGCCAACGTCCTGACTTTC	CASSSWSGASSGANVLTF
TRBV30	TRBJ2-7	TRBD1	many	TGTGCCTGGGGGCCGGGACAGGGCACCTACGAGCAGTACTTC	CAWGPGQGTYEQYF
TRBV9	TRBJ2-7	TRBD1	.	TGTGCCAGCAGCGCAGGACAGGGAAACTACGAGCAGTACTTC	CASSAGQGNYEQYF
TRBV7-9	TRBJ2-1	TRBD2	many	TGTGCCAGCAGCTGGGGGGTAGGGACTAGCGGTTACAATGAGCAGTTCTTC	CASSWGVGTSGYNEQFF
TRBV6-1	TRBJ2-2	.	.	TGTGCCAGCAGTGAGTTGGGTTCCGGGGAGCTGTTTTTT	CASSELGSGELFF
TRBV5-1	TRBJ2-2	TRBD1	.	TGCGCCAGCAGCTTGAGGGCACAGGGGAGCGCCGGGGAGCTGTTTTTT	CASSLRAQGSAGELFF
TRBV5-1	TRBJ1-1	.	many	TGCGCCAGCAGCATCGACGGGTTACAAGGTGAAGCTTTCTTT	CASSIDGLQGEAFF
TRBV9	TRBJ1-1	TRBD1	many	TGTGCCAGCAGCCCGGACAGGGGACGGGTGAACACTGAAGCTTTCTTT	CASSPDRGRVNTEAFF
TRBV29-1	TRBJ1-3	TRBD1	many	TGCAGCGTTGAAGACACCGACAGGGACGGAAACACCATATATTTT	CSVEDTDRDGNTIYF
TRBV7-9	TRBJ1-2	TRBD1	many	TGTGCCAGCAGCACTCGGGACAGCTACTATGGCTACACCTTC	CASSTRDSYYGYTF
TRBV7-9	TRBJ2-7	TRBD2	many	TGTGCCAGCAGCATCGCGGGAGCGTACGAGCAGTACTTC	CASSIAGAYEQYF